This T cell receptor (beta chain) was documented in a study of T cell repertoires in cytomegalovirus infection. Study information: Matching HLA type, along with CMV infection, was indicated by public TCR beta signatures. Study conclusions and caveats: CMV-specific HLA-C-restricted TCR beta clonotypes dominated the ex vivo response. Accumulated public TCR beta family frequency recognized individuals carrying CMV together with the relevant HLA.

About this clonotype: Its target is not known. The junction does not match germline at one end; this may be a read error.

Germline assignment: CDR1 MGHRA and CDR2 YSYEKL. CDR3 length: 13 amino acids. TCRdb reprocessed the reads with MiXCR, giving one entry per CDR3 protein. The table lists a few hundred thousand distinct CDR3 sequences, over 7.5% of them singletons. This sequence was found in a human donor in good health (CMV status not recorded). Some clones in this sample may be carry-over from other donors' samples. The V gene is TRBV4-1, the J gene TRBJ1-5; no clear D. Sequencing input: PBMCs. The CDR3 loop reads CASSQDNGRPQHF. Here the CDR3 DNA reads TGTGCCAGCAGCCAAGATAATGGGCGGCCCCAGCATTTT.